The present entry profiles one T cell receptor beta chain with its context. The CDR3 has 12 residues. V was trimmed by 4 bases and J by 2 bases, leaving 3 bases between them. CDR1 is LNHDA and CDR2 is SQIVND in the germline V gene (reference sequence). In Seattle, patients joined the study during active infection and were tracked longitudinally. These data come from a study of blood T cell repertoires in COVID-19. As for the study in general: Acute-phase and convalescent COVID-19 samples originated in the United States, Italy and Spain. Sources were T cells, B-cell-depleted T cells, or PBMCs; the material itself was cDNA or gDNA.

Assay used: immunoSEQ multiplex PCR; TCRdb lists only in-frame clones, some missing. The sample lists about 200,000 clones; about 88% were seen once. Sequencing was performed on peripheral blood. The gene calls are TRBV19 and TRBJ2-4; D remains unclear. The TCR sequence derives from a man between 50 and 59 years old with COVID-19, enrolled during active disease. The DNA of the CDR3 is TGTGCCAGTAGTACATCCAAAAACATTCAGTACTTC. Amino acid sequence: CASSTSKNIQYF.